The sequence of this T cell receptor (beta chain) was determined in a study of tumor-infiltrating lymphocytes in primary liver carcinoma. The researchers obtained blood RNA from unsorted whole blood and also extracted germline DNA. Reverse transcription of about 500 ng total RNA with a constant-region primer produced TCR beta cDNA. The TCR beta library was amplified through three nested multiplex PCR rounds in a modified ARM-PCR procedure. PCR rounds one and two used TRBV1-TRBV30 forward primers with a C-beta reverse primer for 9 to 10 cycles each. TCRdb itself ran the multiplex PCR reads through MiXCR, one entry per CDR3 protein. The sample includes about 310,000 distinct CDR3 sequences, 65% of them seen just once. Germline V gives CDR1 SGHAT, CDR2 FQNNGV. The CDR3 runs 14 residues. V lost 3 bases to trimming and J lost 4 bases; unmatched junction nucleotides: 4. Of note for this clonotype: The CDR3 does not close with the conserved phenylalanine or tryptophan, likely indicating a read error.

The source material was peripheral blood. This clonotype was obtained from a man between 35 and 55 years old with primary liver carcinoma and hepatitis B virus infection. This chain links TRBV11-2 with TRBJ2-5, with 8 bases matching TRBD2. The CDR3 region is CASSFSGGLETQYL. The CDR3 nucleotides are TGTGCCAGCAGCTTCAGCGGGGGACTAGAGACCCAGTACCTC.